The 25 T cell receptor beta chains below were found in one sample sequenced in a study of blood T cell repertoires in COVID-19. Using immunoSEQ multiplex PCR, the repertoire was profiled, and TCRdb retains in-frame clones only, with some absent. The data show 150,000 to 200,000 clones, more than 75% seen once. The material sequenced was peripheral blood. These receptors came from a human donor in a cohort sampled during active COVID-19.

The V and J genes are TRBV19 and TRBJ2-1; 10 bases are shared with TRBD1. CDR3 length: 15 residues. Germline CDR1 and CDR2: LNHDA and SQIVND (reference sequence). Trimming removed 10 bases from V and 2 bases from J; junction bases left unmatched: 8. CDR3 bases: TGTGCCACGAGCCCGGGACAGGGGCCCTACAATGAGCAGTTCTTC. Its protein product is CATSPGQGPYNEQFF.

The chain is built from TRBV19 and TRBJ1-1; tentatively, D is TRBD1 (6 bases). This CDR3 is built from 13 residues. Per germline, CDR1 LNHDA and CDR2 SQIVND (reference sequence). V was pared by 3 bases and J by 3 bases, with 8 bases between. Written as DNA, the CDR3 is TGTGCCAGTAGTATTTACAGGGACACTGAAGCTTTCTTT. This translates into CASSIYRDTEAFF.

The V and J genes are TRBV28 and TRBJ1-5; TRBD1 matches at 8 bases. This CDR3 spans 15 amino acids. Unmatched junction bases numbered 7, after V lost 7 bases and J lost 2 bases. Germline values: CDR1 MDHEN, CDR2 SYDVKM. CDR3 coding DNA: TGTGCCAGCATCCGGACAGGGCCGCGCAATCAGCCCCAGCATTTT. This gives the protein CASIRTGPRNQPQHF.

There are a few counts of this clone. V gene TRBV19 combines with J gene TRBJ1-4, with D uncertain. The CDR3 extends over 15 amino acids. V dropped 3 bases and J dropped 4 bases, with 12 bases sitting between them. Germline loops: CDR1 LNHDA, CDR2 SQIVND (reference sequence). The CDR3 DNA is TGTGCCAGTAGTATTTCTTACAGATATAATGAAAAACTGTTTTTT. This gives the protein CASSISYRYNEKLFF.

This clone was observed once. This sequence joins TRBV19 and TRBJ1-5, with 7 bases lining up with TRBD1. There are 15 residues in the CDR3. Germline-derived CDR1 and CDR2 are LNHDA and SQIVND (reference sequence). The V and J ends lost 4 bases and 0 bases, in that order; junction bases with no gene match: 3. As DNA, the CDR3 is TGTGCCAGTAGTAAACGACAGGGTAGCAATCAGCCCCAGCATTTT. Translation: CASSKRQGSNQPQHF.

The chain uses TRBV28 and TRBJ2-5, with 10 nucleotides matching TRBD2. Trimming at V came to 1 base and at J to 1 base, leaving 3 bases not matched to a gene. The CDR3 totals 16 residues. Germline assignment: CDR1 MDHEN and CDR2 SYDVKM. The CDR3 is CASSLYSGRTQETQYF. The CDR3, as DNA: TGTGCCAGCAGTTTATATAGCGGGAGGACCCAAGAGACCCAGTACTTC.

This clone was counted between two and nine times. The chain links TRBV7-9 to TRBJ2-7; D is unresolved. V lost 5 bases and J 3 bases, leaving 8 bases between the germline ends. CDR1 SEHNR and CDR2 FQNEAQ come from the germline V gene (reference sequence). The CDR3 consists of 12 residues. The CDR3 spells CASSKQDYEQYF. CDR3 DNA: TGTGCCAGCAGCAAACAAGACTACGAGCAGTACTTC.

This chain joins TRBV2 and TRBJ1-6; no definite D call. The CDR3 spans 11 residues. The germline V and J ends were trimmed by 2 bases and 14 bases, with 7 bases remaining between them. CDR1 SNHLY and CDR2 FYNNEI come from the germline V gene. The CDR3 is CASSEQKTLHF. CDR3 coding DNA: TGTGCCAGCAGTGAACAGAAGACCCTCCACTTT.

This sequence joins TRBV5-1 and TRBJ1-1; 12 nucleotides align to TRBD1. The CDR3 contains 16 residues. Germline V CDR1 and CDR2: SGHRS, YFSETQ. V lost 0 bases and J lost 4; bases outside the gene matches: 4. DNA of the CDR3: TGCGCCAGCAGCTTGGTCGGGACAGGGGGCGGCACTGAAGCTTTCTTT. Protein sequence: CASSLVGTGGGTEAFF.

The chain uses TRBV30 and TRBJ1-2; 9 nucleotides match TRBD1. Germline V gene sequence: CDR1 GTSNPN, CDR2 SVGIG (reference sequence). V was pared by 7 bases and J by 2 bases, with 14 bases of the junction left unmatched. The CDR3 is 16 amino acids. The CDR3: CASTRSLGQGNYGYTF. The CDR3 DNA reads TGTGCCTCTACACGTAGTTTGGGACAGGGAAACTATGGCTACACCTTC.

The chain recombines TRBV29-1 with TRBJ2-1; D is undetermined. CDR3 size: 11 residues. Germline lookup yields CDR1 SQVTM and CDR2 ANQGSEA. The V end was cut by 0 bases, the J end by 8 bases, with 5 bases between. The DNA of the CDR3 is TGCAGCGTTGAAGACTGGCATGAGCAGTTCTTC. Protein: CSVEDWHEQFF.

V usage is TRBV9 and J usage is TRBJ2-3; 10 nucleotides agree with TRBD2. Germline loops: CDR1 SGDLS, CDR2 YYNGEE. The CDR3 contains 15 residues. Unmatched junction bases numbered 2, after V lost 0 bases and J lost 4 bases. The CDR3: CASSVASGSSDTQYF. The CDR3 bases are TGTGCCAGCAGCGTAGCTAGCGGGAGCTCAGATACGCAGTATTTT. The full variable domain, completed using reference TRBV9 and TRBJ2-3, is DSGVTQTPKHLITATGQRVTLRCSPRSGDLSVYWYQQSLDQGLQFLIQYYNGEERAKGNILERFSAQQFPDLHSELNLSSLELGDSALYFCASSVASGSSDTQYFGPGTRLTVL.

V is TRBV20-1 and J is TRBJ1-2, with D maybe TRBD1 (5 bases). Germline V CDR1 and CDR2: DFQATT, SNEGSKA (reference sequence). The CDR3 consists of 11 residues. The V end was cut by 4 bases, the J end by 8 bases, with 11 bases between. CDR3 protein: CSATGNRGYTF. In DNA form, the CDR3 reads TGCAGTGCTACAGGGAACCGAGGCTACACCTTC.

The chain employs TRBV7-6 and TRBJ2-7, with 9 bases identical to TRBD1. This CDR3 contains 14 residues. The germline CDR1 and CDR2 sequences are SGHVS and FNYEAQ. V lost 3 bases to trimming and J lost 5 bases; unmatched junction nucleotides: 5. The CDR3 is CASSFGTGSNEQYF. CDR3 DNA: TGTGCCAGCAGCTTTGGGACAGGGAGCAACGAGCAGTACTTC.

DNA of the CDR3: TGTGCCAGCAGTCAGGGGGCAGGCGGTTCACCCCTCCACTTT. The encoded protein is CASSQGAGGSPLHF. The V call is TRBV6-5, the J call TRBJ1-6, with 8 bases fitting TRBD1. Germline loops: CDR1 MNHEY, CDR2 SVGAGI. Unmatched junction bases numbered 6, after V lost 5 bases and J lost 9 bases. The CDR3 contains 14 residues.

CDR3 loop: CASSLDLAGGYEQYF. The CDR3 DNA reads as TGTGCCAGCAGCTTAGACCTAGCGGGAGGCTACGAGCAGTACTTC. This chain uses TRBV7-2 with TRBJ2-7, with 11 positions matching TRBD2. The germline CDR1 and CDR2 sequences are SGHTA and FQGNSA. This CDR3 contains 15 residues. V dropped 1 base and J dropped 3; count of bases not matched to a gene: 2. Full variable domain (rest looked up from reference TRBV7-2 and TRBJ2-7): GAGVSQSPSNKVTEKGKDVELRCDPISGHTALYWYRQSLGQGLEFLIYFQGNSAPDKSGLPSDRFSAERTGGSVSTLTIQRTQQEDSAVYLCASSLDLAGGYEQYFGPGTRLTVT.

The rearrangement links TRBV10-1 to TRBJ1-4; D is unclear. Germline CDR1 and CDR2: WNHNN and SYGVQD (reference sequence). The V and J ends lost 0 bases and 6 bases respectively, with 11 bases between them. There are 15 residues in the CDR3. The CDR3 nucleotides read TGCGCCAGCAGTGAGTCCGGCCAGGATGATGAAAAACTGTTTTTT. It codes for CASSESGQDDEKLFF.

The rearrangement joins TRBV29-1 to TRBJ1-1; no reliable D call. The CDR3 covers 11 residues. V was shortened by 3 bases and J by 10 bases, with 12 bases between the two germline ends. Per germline, CDR1 SQVTM and CDR2 ANQGSEA. The CDR3 region is CSVDWEGGAFF. CDR3 DNA sequence: TGCAGCGTTGATTGGGAAGGAGGAGCTTTCTTT.

This rearrangement joins TRBV4-3 to TRBJ1-2, with unresolved D. Germline V gene sequence: CDR1 LGHNA, CDR2 YSLEER. Trimming removed 4 bases from V and 4 bases from J, with 13 bases in between. This CDR3 is built from 14 residues. The CDR3 DNA sequence: TGCGCCAGCAGCCCTCGGCCGAGCGGCTATGGCTACACCTTC. As protein: CASSPRPSGYGYTF.

The genes are TRBV5-4 and TRBJ1-3; D unresolved. This CDR3 region has 15 residues. The V end lost 1 base, the J end lost 0 bases, and 8 bases lay between the germline ends. Germline-derived CDR1 and CDR2 are SGHNT and YYREEE (reference sequence). CDR3 region: CASSLSGASGNTIYF. In nucleotides, the CDR3 is TGTGCCAGCAGCTTGAGCGGAGCCTCTGGAAACACCATATATTTT.

Comments on this clone: A much larger clone lies a single base off, so this may be a read error. This chain links TRBV6-5 with TRBJ1-6; 9 bases line up with TRBD1. Germline assignment: CDR1 MNHEY and CDR2 SVGAGI. J gave up 8 bases and V 0 bases, and 2 bases lay outside the gene matches. This CDR3 contains 15 residues. CDR3 in DNA: TGTGCCAGCAGTTACTCGGGACAGGGTTATTCACCCCTCCACTTT. Residues: CASSYSGQGYSPLHF.

As DNA, the CDR3 is TGTGCCAGCAGCAATACTAGGACGCTCACTGGAAACACCATATATTTT. Translation gives CASSNTRTLTGNTIYF. J is TRBJ1-3 and V is TRBV9; no clear D gene. Trimming took 4 bases from V and 2 from J, leaving 16 bases between them. CDR3 size: 16 residues. Germline-derived CDR1 and CDR2 are SGDLS and YYNGEE.

A word on this clone: The sample holds other DNA sequences that translate to the same CDR3. CDR3: CASSRQGNTEAFF. CDR3 DNA: TGTGCCAGTAGTCGACAGGGGAACACTGAAGCTTTCTTT. V gene TRBV19 combines with J gene TRBJ1-1; TRBD1 aligns across 7 bases. The trim removed 5 bases at V and 1 base at J, leaving 1 base unmatched. This CDR3 contains 13 residues. Germline V gene sequence: CDR1 LNHDA, CDR2 SQIVND (reference sequence).

The rearrangement uses TRBV5-1 and TRBJ1-4; tentative D call: TRBD1 (6 bases). V was cut by 4 bases and J by 8 bases, with 15 bases left in between. Per the germline V gene, CDR1 is SGHRS and CDR2 is YFSETQ. The CDR3 spans 14 residues. The CDR3 DNA reads TGCGCCAGCAGCCAAAACAGGGCTTTCGAAAAACTGTTTTTT. This encodes CASSQNRAFEKLFF.

This chain links TRBV6-5 with TRBJ1-2; 9 bases map to TRBD1. This CDR3 is built from 14 residues. The V and J ends lost 7 bases and 7 bases, in that order; junction bases with no gene match: 10. The V gene's germline CDR1 is MNHEY and CDR2 SVGAGI. Here the CDR3 reads CASIPQGAGGGYTF. Here the CDR3 DNA reads TGTGCCAGCATCCCACAGGGGGCTGGGGGTGGCTACACCTTC.